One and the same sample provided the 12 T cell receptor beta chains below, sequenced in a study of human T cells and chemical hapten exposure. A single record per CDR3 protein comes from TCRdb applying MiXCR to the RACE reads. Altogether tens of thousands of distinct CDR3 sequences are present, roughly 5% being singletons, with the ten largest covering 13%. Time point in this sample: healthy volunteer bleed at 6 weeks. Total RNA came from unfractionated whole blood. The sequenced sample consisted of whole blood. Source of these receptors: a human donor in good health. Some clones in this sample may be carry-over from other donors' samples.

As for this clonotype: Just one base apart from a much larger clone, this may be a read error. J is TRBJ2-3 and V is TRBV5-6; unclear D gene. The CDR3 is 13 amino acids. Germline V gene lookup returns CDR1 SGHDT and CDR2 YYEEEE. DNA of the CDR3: TGTGTCAGCAGCTTAACTAGCACAGATACGCAGTATTTT. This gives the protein CVSSLTSTDTQYF.

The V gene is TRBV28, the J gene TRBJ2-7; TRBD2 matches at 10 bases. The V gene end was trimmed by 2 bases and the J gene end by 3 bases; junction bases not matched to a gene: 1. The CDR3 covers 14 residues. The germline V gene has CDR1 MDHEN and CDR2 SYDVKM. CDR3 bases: TGTGCCAGCAGTTTACTAGCGGGAGTCTACGAGCAGTACTTC. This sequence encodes CASSLLAGVYEQYF.

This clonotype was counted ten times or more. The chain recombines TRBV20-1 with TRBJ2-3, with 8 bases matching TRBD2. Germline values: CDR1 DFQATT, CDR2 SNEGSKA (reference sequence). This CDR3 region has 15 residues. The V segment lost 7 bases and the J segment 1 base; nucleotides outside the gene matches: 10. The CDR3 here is CSVTNPTSGTDTQYF. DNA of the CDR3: TGCAGTGTCACAAATCCGACTAGCGGCACAGATACGCAGTATTTT.

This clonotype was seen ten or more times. CDR3 sequence (DNA): TGCAGTGCTAGACCCCGACAGGGCTGGGAAAAACTGTTTTTT. This encodes CSARPRQGWEKLFF. The V call is TRBV20-1, the J call TRBJ1-4, with 7 bases fitting TRBD1. In germline, CDR1 is DFQATT, CDR2 SNEGSKA (reference sequence). The junction had 8 bases not matched to a gene; V was cut back by 2 bases and J by 8 bases. The CDR3 is 14 residues long.

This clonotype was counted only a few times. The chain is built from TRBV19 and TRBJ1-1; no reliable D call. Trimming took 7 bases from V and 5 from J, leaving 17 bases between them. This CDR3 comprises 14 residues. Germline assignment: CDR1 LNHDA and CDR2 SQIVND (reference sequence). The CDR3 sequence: CASISGIRVTEAFF. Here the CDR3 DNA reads TGTGCCAGTATTTCGGGCATAAGGGTAACTGAAGCTTTCTTT.

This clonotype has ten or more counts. The CDR3 nucleotides are TGCAGCGCCCGGACAGGGTTGAACACCGGGGAGCTGTTTTTT. Residues: CSARTGLNTGELFF. The chain has TRBV29-1 and TRBJ2-2; 8 bases are a match to TRBD1. CDR1 SQVTM and CDR2 ANQGSEA come from the germline V gene. Trimming at V came to 7 bases and at J to 1 base, leaving 5 bases not matched to a gene. CDR3 size: 14 residues.

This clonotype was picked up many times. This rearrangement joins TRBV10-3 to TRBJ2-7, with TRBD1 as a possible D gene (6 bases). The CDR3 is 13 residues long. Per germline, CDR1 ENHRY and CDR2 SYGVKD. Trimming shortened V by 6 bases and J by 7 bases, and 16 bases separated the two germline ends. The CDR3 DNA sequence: TGTGCCATCAGGGATAGCCTCAGGGGTGAGCAGTACTTC. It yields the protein CAIRDSLRGEQYF.

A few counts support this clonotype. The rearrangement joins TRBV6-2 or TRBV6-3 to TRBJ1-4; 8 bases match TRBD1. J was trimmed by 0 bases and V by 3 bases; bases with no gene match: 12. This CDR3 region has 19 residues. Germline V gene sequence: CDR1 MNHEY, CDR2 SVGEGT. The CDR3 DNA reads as TGTGCCAGCAGTTATTCACCGGGACAGGAATTTGCAACTAATGAAAAACTGTTTTTT. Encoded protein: CASSYSPGQEFATNEKLFF.

Written as DNA, the CDR3 is TGTGCCAGCAGTTTTTGGGTCGGGACAGCAAACATGAACACTGAAGCTTTCTTT. Residues: CASSFWVGTANMNTEAFF. The chain recombines TRBV28 with TRBJ1-1; 7 nucleotides line up with TRBD1. Germline V lookup: CDR1 MDHEN, CDR2 SYDVKM. J was trimmed by 0 bases and V by 3 bases; bases with no gene match: 13. CDR3 size: 18 residues.

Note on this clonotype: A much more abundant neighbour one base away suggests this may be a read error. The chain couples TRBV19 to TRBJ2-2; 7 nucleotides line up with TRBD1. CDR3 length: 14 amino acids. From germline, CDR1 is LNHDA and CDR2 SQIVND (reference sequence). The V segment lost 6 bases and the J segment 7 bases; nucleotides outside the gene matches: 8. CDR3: CASRPRQGNGELFF. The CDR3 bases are TGTGCCAGTAGGCCCAGACAGGGTAACGGGGAGCTGTTTTTT.

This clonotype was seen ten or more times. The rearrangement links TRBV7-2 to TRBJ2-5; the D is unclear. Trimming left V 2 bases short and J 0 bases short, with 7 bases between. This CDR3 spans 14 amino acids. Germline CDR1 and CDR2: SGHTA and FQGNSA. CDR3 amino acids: CASSLFQNQETQYF. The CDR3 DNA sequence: TGTGCCAGCAGCTTATTCCAGAACCAAGAGACCCAGTACTTC.

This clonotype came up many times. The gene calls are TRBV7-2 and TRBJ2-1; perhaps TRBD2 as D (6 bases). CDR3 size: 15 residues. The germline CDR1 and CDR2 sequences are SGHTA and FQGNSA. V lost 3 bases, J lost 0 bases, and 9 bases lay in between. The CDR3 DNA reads TGTGCCAGCAGCTTGGAGGGGAACTCCTACAATGAGCAGTTCTTC. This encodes CASSLEGNSYNEQFF.